The 32 T cell receptor beta chains below all came from one sample that was sequenced in a study of blood T cell repertoires in COVID-19. The assay was immunoSEQ multiplex PCR, and TCRdb's table has in-frame clones only and misses some. This sample carries about 68,000 clones, around 84% of them seen once, and the ten largest clones take about 4%. Sequencing was carried out using peripheral blood. Every receptor here comes from a man aged 45-60 years with acute or convalescent COVID-19.

This clone was observed a handful of times. The junction shows a germline mismatch at one end, possibly a read error. The chain employs TRBV7-7 and TRBJ2-1; D unclear. CDR1 SSHAT and CDR2 FNYEAQ come from the germline V gene (reference sequence). The CDR3 contains 13 residues. The CDR3 nucleotides read TGTGCTAGCAGCTTAGTTCCGGGCAATGAGCAGTTCTTC. As protein: CASSLVPGNEQFF.

This clone was picked up a small number of times. The gene calls are TRBV27 and TRBJ2-1; 9 positions agree with TRBD1. Trimming removed 5 bases from V and 10 bases from J; junction bases left unmatched: 12. This CDR3 spans 15 amino acids. Per germline, CDR1 MNHEY and CDR2 SMNVEV (reference sequence). The CDR3 DNA sequence: TGTGCCAGCAGTAACACCCTACAGGGGGCGAGCGAGCAGTTCTTC. Translating it yields CASSNTLQGASEQFF.

The chain recombines TRBV27 with TRBJ1-2, with 7 bases lining up with TRBD1. This CDR3 has 14 residues. The J segment lost 3 bases and the V segment lost 6 bases, leaving 7 bases of the junction unmatched. CDR1 and CDR2 from the germline V gene are MNHEY and SMNVEV (reference sequence). DNA for the CDR3: TGTGCCAGCAGACGACAGGGAATGGACTATGGCTACACCTTC. It encodes CASRRQGMDYGYTF.

The V and J genes are TRBV14 and TRBJ2-5; D is undetermined. Deletions cut 4 bases from V and 1 base from J, with 16 bases between. Germline-derived CDR1 and CDR2 are SGHDN and FVKESK. CDR3 length: 16 residues. The CDR3 loop is CASSREEPLRQETQYF. The DNA for the CDR3 is TGTGCCAGCAGCCGTGAGGAACCTTTACGCCAAGAGACCCAGTACTTC.

J is TRBJ1-4 and V is TRBV15; D possibly corresponds to TRBD1 (5 bases). From germline, CDR1 is LNHNV and CDR2 YYDKDF (reference sequence). Trimming took 1 base from V and 7 from J, leaving 13 bases between them. This CDR3 contains 15 residues. Written as DNA, the CDR3 is TGTGCCACCAGCAGAGGGGCAGGGTTGGGTGAAAAACTGTTTTTT. Amino acid sequence: CATSRGAGLGEKLFF.

V is TRBV6-1 and J is TRBJ1-2; D is undetermined. Between the trimmed V and J ends, which lost 1 base and 4 bases, there was a span of 7 bases. Germline values: CDR1 MNHNS, CDR2 SASEGT. This CDR3 is built from 13 residues. The CDR3 DNA sequence: TGTGCCAGCAGTGAAGGACTGACCTATGGCTACACCTTC. Its protein is CASSEGLTYGYTF.

The CDR3 loop reads CAISEYSGSYNEQFF. In DNA form, the CDR3 reads TGTGCCATCAGTGAGTATAGCGGGTCCTACAATGAGCAGTTCTTC. The rearrangement links TRBV10-3 to TRBJ2-1; 7 nucleotides match TRBD2. This CDR3 has 15 amino acids. The J segment lost 1 base and the V segment lost 1 base, leaving 1 base of the junction unmatched. CDR1 is ENHRY and CDR2 is SYGVKD in the germline V gene.

This clone was counted once. V usage is TRBV5-1 and J usage is TRBJ2-1, with 11 nucleotides matching TRBD2. CDR3 length equals 15 residues. Germline CDR1 is SGHRS and CDR2 is YFSETQ. V lost 4 bases to trimming and J lost 4 bases; unmatched junction nucleotides: 4. The CDR3: CASSPTSGAYNEQFF. Written as DNA, the CDR3 is TGCGCCAGCAGCCCGACTAGCGGGGCATACAATGAGCAGTTCTTC.

V usage is TRBV19 and J usage is TRBJ1-1; a possible D gene is TRBD1 (5 bases). The ends were cut back, 7 bases at V and 0 bases at J, with 12 bases in the middle. This CDR3 is built from 14 residues. The V gene's germline CDR1 is LNHDA and CDR2 SQIVND (reference sequence). Here the CDR3 DNA reads TGTGCCAGTACGCCTGGGGGGATGAACACTGAAGCTTTCTTT. Amino acids: CASTPGGMNTEAFF.

The gene calls are TRBV30 and TRBJ1-6, with TRBD1 identical over 9 bases. This CDR3 has 15 residues. Per the germline V gene, CDR1 is GTSNPN and CDR2 is SVGIG (reference sequence). With V trimmed by 0 bases and J by 6 bases, 3 bases remained unmatched. For the CDR3, the DNA is TGTGCCTGGAGTGTTAGGGACAGGGCTAATTCACCCCTCCACTTT. This gives the protein CAWSVRDRANSPLHF.

The count of this clone is one. This sequence joins TRBV19 and TRBJ1-2; 10 bases line up with TRBD1. Unmatched junction bases numbered 19, after V lost 7 bases and J lost 8 bases. This CDR3 has 17 residues. The germline V gene has CDR1 LNHDA and CDR2 SQIVND (reference sequence). The CDR3 nucleotides are TGTGCCAGTATATCCGGGACAGGGGATGGTCTGTTCGGCGGCTACACCTTC. It yields the protein CASISGTGDGLFGGYTF.

J is TRBJ2-1 and V is TRBV6-6, with TRBD2 matching 15 bases. J gave up 4 bases and V 6 bases, and 7 bases lay outside the gene matches. This CDR3 has 17 amino acids. The germline CDR1 and CDR2 sequences are MNHNY and SVGAGI (reference sequence). The DNA for the CDR3 is TGTGCCAGCAGCCGAACCGGGACTAGCGGGAGGTACAATGAGCAGTTCTTC. It specifies CASSRTGTSGRYNEQFF.

The gene calls are TRBV3-1 (or the pseudogene TRBV3-2) and TRBJ2-5, with 10 bases matching TRBD1. The germline V gene has CDR1 LGHDT and CDR2 YNNKEL (reference sequence). The CDR3 has 15 amino acids. V shed 4 bases, J shed 5 bases, and the junction held 7 bases outside the gene matches. CDR3 residues: CASSRGTGVRETQYF. The CDR3 DNA reads as TGTGCCAGCAGCCGCGGGACAGGGGTAAGGGAGACCCAGTACTTC.

V is TRBV11-3 and J is TRBJ2-2, with 9 nucleotides matching TRBD2. This CDR3 comprises 14 residues. Looked up from germline, CDR1 is SGHNT and CDR2 is YENEEA. V lost 5 bases and J lost 6; bases outside the gene matches: 4. CDR3 sequence: CASSLSGGPGELFF. The CDR3 DNA is TGTGCCAGCAGCCTAAGCGGGGGGCCCGGGGAGCTGTTTTTT.

J is TRBJ2-3 and V is TRBV28, with TRBD2 matching 8 bases. The V gene's germline CDR1 is MDHEN and CDR2 SYDVKM. This CDR3 has 15 amino acids. V lost 1 base to trimming and J lost 3 bases; unmatched junction nucleotides: 3. CDR3 in amino acids: CASSLLREATDTQYF. DNA of the CDR3: TGTGCCAGCAGTTTATTGCGGGAGGCAACAGATACGCAGTATTTT.

The rearrangement joins TRBV5-6 to TRBJ1-2; TRBD1 matches at 8 bases. Germline CDR1 SGHDT, CDR2 YYEEEE. After removal of 3 bases from V and 6 bases from J, the junction contained 1 base not matched to a gene. The CDR3 has 12 amino acids. CDR3: CASSYRGDGYTF. CDR3 bases: TGTGCCAGCAGCTACAGGGGGGATGGCTACACCTTC.

The chain is built from TRBV15 and TRBJ2-7; 7 bases fit TRBD2. CDR1 LNHNV and CDR2 YYDKDF come from the germline V gene (reference sequence). Losses at the gene ends were 6 bases for V and 3 bases for J; bases not matched to a gene: 11. The CDR3 covers 15 residues. For the CDR3, the DNA is TGTGCCACCAGGTTGACCGTCGGGACTAACTACGAGCAGTACTTC. It is translated as CATRLTVGTNYEQYF. Full variable domain (missing parts from reference TRBV15 and TRBJ2-7): DAMVIQNPRYQVTQFGKPVTLSCSQTLNHNVMYWYQQKSSQAPKLLFHYYDKDFNNEADTPDNFQSRRPNTSFCFLDIRSPGLGDTAMYLCATRLTVGTNYEQYFGPGTRLTVT.

The gene calls are TRBV6-1 and TRBJ1-5; no firm D call. Germline V gives CDR1 MNHNS, CDR2 SASEGT. Trimming left V 1 base short and J 7 bases short, with 14 bases between. The CDR3 is made up of 15 amino acids. The CDR3 bases are TGTGCCAGCAGTGAAGGGTCCTTGGGAGGCCAGCCCCAGCATTTT. It codes for CASSEGSLGGQPQHF.

This sequence joins TRBV11-3 and TRBJ2-7; 8 bases line up with TRBD1. Germline-derived CDR1 and CDR2 are SGHNT and YENEEA. CDR3 length: 16 residues. Trimming took 5 bases from V and 7 from J; bases not matched to a gene: 16. The DNA for the CDR3 is TGTGCCAGCAGCCCAGAGAGTGGGACAGGACGCCGAGAGCAGTACTTC. Translating it yields CASSPESGTGRREQYF.

The V and J genes are TRBV6-8 and TRBJ1-2, with D possibly being TRBD1 (5 bases). Germline CDR1 MNHGY, CDR2 SAAAGT. V gave up 4 bases and J gave up 2 bases, with 11 bases separating them. This CDR3 spans 14 amino acids. The CDR3 region is CASSSGLTNYGYTF. For the CDR3, the DNA is TGTGCCAGCAGTTCGGGACTGACCAACTATGGCTACACCTTC.

J is TRBJ2-5 and V is TRBV9; the D is unclear. V was cut by 0 bases and J by 5 bases, with 8 bases left in between. This CDR3 has 13 residues. Germline V lookup: CDR1 SGDLS, CDR2 YYNGEE. The CDR3 spells CASSVDQRETQYF. The CDR3 DNA is TGTGCCAGCAGCGTAGACCAACGGGAGACCCAGTACTTC.

This chain joins TRBV14 and TRBJ2-1; TRBD2 matches 10 bases. The CDR3 contains 16 residues. Germline loops: CDR1 SGHDN, CDR2 FVKESK. The junction had 6 bases not matched to a gene; V was cut back by 1 base and J by 6 bases. The chain's CDR3 is CASSQVGLAGVNEQFF. CDR3 DNA: TGTGCCAGCAGCCAAGTGGGGCTAGCGGGAGTCAATGAGCAGTTCTTC.

The rearrangement joins TRBV7-8 to TRBJ2-7, with D possibly being TRBD2 (5 bases). The CDR3 is 13 residues long. From germline, CDR1 is SGHVS and CDR2 FQNEAQ. Trimming stripped 5 bases from V and 2 bases from J, with 10 bases between. The CDR3 sequence: CASSAGWTYEQYF. The CDR3, as DNA: TGTGCCAGCAGCGCGGGCTGGACCTACGAGCAGTACTTC.

This chain connects TRBV6-5 to TRBJ1-2, with 7 bases matching TRBD1. This CDR3 contains 11 residues. With V trimmed by 7 bases and J by 8 bases, 4 bases remained unmatched. Germline loops: CDR1 MNHEY, CDR2 SVGAGI. The CDR3 loop reads CASTQGGGYTF. In nucleotides, the CDR3 is TGTGCCAGCACTCAGGGGGGCGGCTACACCTTC.

CDR3 sequence reads: CASSPRSNYGYTF. CDR3 DNA: TGCGCCAGCAGCCCCAGATCTAACTATGGCTACACCTTC. The gene calls are TRBV4-1 and TRBJ1-2; D ambiguous. Germline values: CDR1 MGHRA, CDR2 YSYEKL. V was cut by 4 bases and J by 0 bases, with 6 bases left in between. The CDR3 extends over 13 amino acids.

The chain links TRBV15 to TRBJ2-7; tentative D call: TRBD1 (5 bases). CDR1 and CDR2 from the germline V gene are LNHNV and YYDKDF (reference sequence). The CDR3 is 14 amino acids. V lost 2 bases, J lost 5 bases, and 13 bases lay in between. CDR3 in DNA: TGTGCCACCAGCAGAAGCAGGGTAAGGGACGAGCAGTACTTC. Its protein product is CATSRSRVRDEQYF.

This chain links TRBV11-3 with TRBJ2-2; D may be TRBD2 (5 bases). In germline, CDR1 is SGHNT, CDR2 YENEEA. This CDR3 contains 13 residues. Trimming cost V 8 bases and J 3 bases, with 10 bases left between them. The CDR3 is CASVPGDTGELFF. The CDR3 DNA follows: TGTGCCAGCGTCCCCGGGGACACCGGGGAGCTGTTTTTT.

The chain links TRBV7-9 to TRBJ2-1; 9 nucleotides match TRBD1. Germline trimming cut 5 bases from V and 5 bases from J; bases unmatched to any gene: 7. The CDR3 covers 15 residues. Looked up from germline, CDR1 is SEHNR and CDR2 is FQNEAQ (reference sequence). As DNA, the CDR3 is TGTGCCAGCAGCCCCGGGACAGGGAGTAACAATGAGCAGTTCTTC. It encodes CASSPGTGSNNEQFF. Full variable domain (remainder filled in from reference TRBV7-9 and TRBJ2-1): DTGVSQNPRHKITKRGQNVTFRCDPISEHNRLYWYRQTLGQGPEFLTYFQNEAQLEKSRLLSDRFSAERPKGSFSTLEIQRTEQGDSAMYLCASSPGTGSNNEQFFGPGTRLTVL.

This clone showed up just once. The V gene is TRBV19, the J gene TRBJ2-1, with a weak D call TRBD2 (5 bases). V was shortened by 2 bases and J by 0 bases, with 26 bases between the two germline ends. CDR3 size: 21 residues. From germline, CDR1 is LNHDA and CDR2 SQIVND (reference sequence). The CDR3 region is CASSIFGSDYHGVSSYNEQFF. CDR3 coding DNA: TGTGCCAGTAGTATATTCGGCTCTGACTACCACGGGGTAAGCTCCTACAATGAGCAGTTCTTC.

The chain is built from TRBV7-8 and TRBJ2-7; D gene ambiguous. Germline assignment: CDR1 SGHVS and CDR2 FQNEAQ. V lost 0 bases and J 3 bases, leaving 6 bases between the germline ends. CDR3 size: 13 residues. The CDR3: CASSLAFLYEQYF. The CDR3 nucleotides read TGTGCCAGCAGCTTAGCGTTCCTCTACGAGCAGTACTTC.

The V call is TRBV9, the J call TRBJ2-3; 8 bases align to TRBD1. This CDR3 comprises 14 residues. The junction had 2 bases not matched to a gene; V was cut back by 0 bases and J by 5 bases. CDR1 and CDR2 from the germline V gene are SGDLS and YYNGEE. The CDR3: CASSVAQGVDTQYF. The CDR3 DNA follows: TGTGCCAGCAGCGTAGCACAGGGGGTAGATACGCAGTATTTT.

V gene TRBV19 combines with J gene TRBJ1-1; D possibly corresponds to TRBD1 (6 bases). The germline CDR1 and CDR2 sequences are LNHDA and SQIVND (reference sequence). The V end lost 4 bases, the J end lost 3 bases, and 15 bases lay between the germline ends. This CDR3 has 15 amino acids. CDR3 in DNA: TGTGCCAGTAGTACAGCAGGGGAAAGGGACACTGAAGCTTTCTTT. Protein: CASSTAGERDTEAFF.